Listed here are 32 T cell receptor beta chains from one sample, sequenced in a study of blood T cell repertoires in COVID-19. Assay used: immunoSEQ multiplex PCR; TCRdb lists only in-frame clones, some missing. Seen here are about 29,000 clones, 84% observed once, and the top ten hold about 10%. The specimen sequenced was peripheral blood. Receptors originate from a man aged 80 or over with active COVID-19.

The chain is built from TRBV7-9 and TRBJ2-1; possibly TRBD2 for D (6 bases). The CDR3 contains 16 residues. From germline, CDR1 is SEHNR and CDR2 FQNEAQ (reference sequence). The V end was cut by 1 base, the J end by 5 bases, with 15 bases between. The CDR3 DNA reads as TGTGCCAGCAGCTTAGAACGGGCGGGGAAAAACAATGAGCAGTTCTTC. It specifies CASSLERAGKNNEQFF.

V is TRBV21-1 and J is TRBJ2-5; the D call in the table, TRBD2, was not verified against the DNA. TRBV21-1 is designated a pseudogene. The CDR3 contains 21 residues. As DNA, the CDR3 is TGTGCCAGCAGCCCCAAACACCCGGGCCCCAAATCTCGCGTCGGGGAAGAGACCCAGTACTTC. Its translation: CASSPKHPGPKSRVGEETQYF.

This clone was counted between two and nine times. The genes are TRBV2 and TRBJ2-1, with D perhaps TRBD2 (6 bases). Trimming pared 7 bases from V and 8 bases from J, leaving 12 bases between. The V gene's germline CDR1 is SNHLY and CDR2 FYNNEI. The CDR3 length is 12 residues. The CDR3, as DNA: TGTGCCAGCAATCGGGACTCCTATGAGCAGTTCTTC. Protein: CASNRDSYEQFF.

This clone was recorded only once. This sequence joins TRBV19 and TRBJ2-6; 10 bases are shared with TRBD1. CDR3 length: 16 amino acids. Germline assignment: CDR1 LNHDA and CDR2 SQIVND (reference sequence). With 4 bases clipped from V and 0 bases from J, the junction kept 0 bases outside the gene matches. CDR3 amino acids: CASSRTGGSGANVLTF. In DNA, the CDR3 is TGTGCCAGTAGTAGGACAGGGGGCTCTGGGGCCAACGTCCTGACTTTC. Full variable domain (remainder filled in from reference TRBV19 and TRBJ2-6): DGGITQSPKYLFRKEGQNVTLSCEQNLNHDAMYWYRQDPGQGLRLIYYSQIVNDFQKGDIAEGYSVSREKKESFPLTVTSAQKNPTAFYLCASSRTGGSGANVLTFGAGSRLTVL.

CDR3 bases: TGTGCCAGCAGTCTCACTAGTAATCGCGAGCAGTACTTC. This codes for CASSLTSNREQYF. The V call is TRBV6-5, the J call TRBJ2-7; possible D gene TRBD2, 5 bases. Germline V CDR1 and CDR2: MNHEY, SVGAGI. Trimming left V 5 bases short and J 6 bases short, with 14 bases between. The CDR3 runs 13 residues.

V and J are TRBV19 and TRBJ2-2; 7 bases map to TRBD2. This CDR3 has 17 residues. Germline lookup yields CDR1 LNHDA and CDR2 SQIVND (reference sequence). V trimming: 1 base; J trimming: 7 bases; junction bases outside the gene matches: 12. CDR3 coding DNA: TGTGCCAGTAGTATAGCCCGGGGCGGCGGGGGAGTCGGGGAGCTGTTTTTT. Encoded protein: CASSIARGGGGVGELFF. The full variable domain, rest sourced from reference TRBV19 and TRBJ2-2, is DGGITQSPKYLFRKEGQNVTLSCEQNLNHDAMYWYRQDPGQGLRLIYYSQIVNDFQKGDIAEGYSVSREKKESFPLTVTSAQKNPTAFYLCASSIARGGGGVGELFFGEGSRLTVL.

DNA for the CDR3: TGTGCCAGCAGTCTTGACAGGCCCCGATTGAACACTGAAGCTTTCTTT. Protein product: CASSLDRPRLNTEAFF. The rearrangement joins TRBV6-2 or TRBV6-3 to TRBJ1-1; a weak D match, TRBD1 (6 bases). There are 16 residues in the CDR3. V dropped 5 bases and J dropped 0 bases, with 16 bases sitting between them. The V gene's germline CDR1 is MNHEY and CDR2 SVGEGT.

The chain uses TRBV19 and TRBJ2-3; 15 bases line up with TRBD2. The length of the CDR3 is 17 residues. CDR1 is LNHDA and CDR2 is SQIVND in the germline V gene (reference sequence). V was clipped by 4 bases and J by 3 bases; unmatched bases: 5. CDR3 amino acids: CASSRPGLAGGTDTQYF. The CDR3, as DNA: TGTGCCAGTAGTAGACCGGGACTAGCGGGGGGTACAGATACGCAGTATTTT.

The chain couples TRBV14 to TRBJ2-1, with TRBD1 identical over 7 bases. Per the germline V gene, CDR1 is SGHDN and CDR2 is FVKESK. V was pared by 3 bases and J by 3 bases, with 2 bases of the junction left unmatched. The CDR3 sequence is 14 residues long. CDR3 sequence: CASSQGQSYNEQFF. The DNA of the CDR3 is TGTGCCAGCAGCCAGGGACAGAGCTACAATGAGCAGTTCTTC.

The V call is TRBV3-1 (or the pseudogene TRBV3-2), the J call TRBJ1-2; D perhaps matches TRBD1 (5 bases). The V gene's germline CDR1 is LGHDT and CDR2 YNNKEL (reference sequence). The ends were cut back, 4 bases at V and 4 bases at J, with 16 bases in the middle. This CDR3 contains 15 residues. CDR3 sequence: CASSPPDNPFYGYTF. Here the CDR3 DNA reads TGTGCCAGCAGCCCCCCGGACAACCCATTCTATGGCTACACCTTC.

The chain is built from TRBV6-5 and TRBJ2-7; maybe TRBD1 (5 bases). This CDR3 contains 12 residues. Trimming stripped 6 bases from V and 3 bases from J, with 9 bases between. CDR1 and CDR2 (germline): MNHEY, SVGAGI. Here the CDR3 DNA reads TGTGCCAGCAGCGCAGGGAACTACGAGCAGTACTTC. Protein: CASSAGNYEQYF.

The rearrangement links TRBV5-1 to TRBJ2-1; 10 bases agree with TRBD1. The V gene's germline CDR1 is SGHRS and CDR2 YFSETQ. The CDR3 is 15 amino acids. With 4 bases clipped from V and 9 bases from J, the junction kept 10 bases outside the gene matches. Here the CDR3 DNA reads TGCGCCAGCAGCCTCTCCCGACAGGGGGCCGGTGAGCAGTTCTTC. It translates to CASSLSRQGAGEQFF.

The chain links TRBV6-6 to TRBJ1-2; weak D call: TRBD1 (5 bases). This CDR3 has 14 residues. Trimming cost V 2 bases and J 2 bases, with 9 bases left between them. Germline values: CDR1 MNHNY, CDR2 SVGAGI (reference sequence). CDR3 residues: CASSYRGGNYGYTF. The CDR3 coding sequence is TGTGCCAGCAGTTACCGGGGGGGAAACTATGGCTACACCTTC.

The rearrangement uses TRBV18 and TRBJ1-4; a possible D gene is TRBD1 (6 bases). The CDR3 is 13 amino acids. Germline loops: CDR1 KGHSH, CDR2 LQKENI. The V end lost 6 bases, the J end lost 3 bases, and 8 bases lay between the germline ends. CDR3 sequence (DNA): TGTGCCAGCTCGGACAGCCCTAATGAAAAACTGTTTTTT. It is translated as CASSDSPNEKLFF.

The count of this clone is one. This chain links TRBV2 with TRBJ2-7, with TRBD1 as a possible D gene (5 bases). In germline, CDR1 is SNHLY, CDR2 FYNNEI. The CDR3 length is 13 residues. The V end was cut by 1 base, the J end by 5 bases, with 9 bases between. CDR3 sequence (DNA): TGTGCCAGCAGTGAAGACAGGAATAACGAGCAGTACTTC. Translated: CASSEDRNNEQYF.

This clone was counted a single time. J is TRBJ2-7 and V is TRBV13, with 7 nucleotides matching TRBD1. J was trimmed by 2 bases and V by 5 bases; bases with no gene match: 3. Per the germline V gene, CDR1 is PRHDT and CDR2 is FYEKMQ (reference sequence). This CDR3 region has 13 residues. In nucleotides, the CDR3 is TGTGCCAGCAGCAAAGACAGGGCCTACGAGCAGTACTTC. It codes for CASSKDRAYEQYF.

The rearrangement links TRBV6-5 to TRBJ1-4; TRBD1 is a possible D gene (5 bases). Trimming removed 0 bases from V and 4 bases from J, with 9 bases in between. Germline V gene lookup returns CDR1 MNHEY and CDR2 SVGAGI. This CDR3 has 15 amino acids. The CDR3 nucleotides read TGTGCCAGCAGTTACTCGAATAGGGGTAATGAAAAACTGTTTTTT. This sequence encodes CASSYSNRGNEKLFF.

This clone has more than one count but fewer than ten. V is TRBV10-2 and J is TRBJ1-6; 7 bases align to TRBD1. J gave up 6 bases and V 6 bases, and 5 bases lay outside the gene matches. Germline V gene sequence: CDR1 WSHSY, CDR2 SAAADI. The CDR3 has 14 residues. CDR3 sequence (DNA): TGCGCCAGCAGCCGGGACAGAAGTAATTCACCCCTCCACTTT. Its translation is CASSRDRSNSPLHF.

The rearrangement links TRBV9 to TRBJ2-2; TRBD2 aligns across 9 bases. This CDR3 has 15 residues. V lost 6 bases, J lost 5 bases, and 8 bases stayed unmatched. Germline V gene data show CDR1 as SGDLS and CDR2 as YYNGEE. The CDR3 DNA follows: TGTGCCAGCAACACGGGACTAGCCGCAACCGGGGAGCTGTTTTTT. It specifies CASNTGLAATGELFF. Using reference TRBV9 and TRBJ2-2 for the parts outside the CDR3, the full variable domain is DSGVTQTPKHLITATGQRVTLRCSPRSGDLSVYWYQQSLDQGLQFLIQYYNGEERAKGNILERFSAQQFPDLHSELNLSSLELGDSALYFCASNTGLAATGELFFGEGSRLTVL.

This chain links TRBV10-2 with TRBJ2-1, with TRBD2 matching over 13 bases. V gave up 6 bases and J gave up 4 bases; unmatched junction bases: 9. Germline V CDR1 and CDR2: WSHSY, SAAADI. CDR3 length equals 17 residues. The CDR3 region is CASRALGTSGIYNEQFF. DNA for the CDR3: TGCGCCAGCAGAGCGCTAGGGACTAGCGGGATATACAATGAGCAGTTCTTC.

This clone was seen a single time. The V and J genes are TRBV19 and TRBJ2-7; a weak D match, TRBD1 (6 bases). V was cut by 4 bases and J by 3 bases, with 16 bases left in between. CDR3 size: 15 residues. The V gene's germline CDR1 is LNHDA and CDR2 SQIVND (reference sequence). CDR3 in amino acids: CASSTIQGPDYEQYF. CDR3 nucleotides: TGTGCCAGTAGTACCATACAGGGTCCGGACTACGAGCAGTACTTC.

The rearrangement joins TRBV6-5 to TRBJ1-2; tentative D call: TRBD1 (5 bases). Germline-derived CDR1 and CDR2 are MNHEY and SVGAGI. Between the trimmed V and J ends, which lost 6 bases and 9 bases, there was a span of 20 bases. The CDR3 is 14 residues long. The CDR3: CASSETDRGRRYTF. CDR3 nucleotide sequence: TGTGCCAGCAGCGAGACAGATAGAGGAAGGCGCTACACCTTC.

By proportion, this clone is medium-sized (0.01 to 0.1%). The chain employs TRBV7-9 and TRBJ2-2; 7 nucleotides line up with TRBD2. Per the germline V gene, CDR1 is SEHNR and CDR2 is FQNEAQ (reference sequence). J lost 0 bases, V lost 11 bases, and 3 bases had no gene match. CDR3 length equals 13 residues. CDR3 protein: CAGGDANTGELFF. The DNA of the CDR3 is TGTGCCGGGGGGGATGCGAACACCGGGGAGCTGTTTTTT.

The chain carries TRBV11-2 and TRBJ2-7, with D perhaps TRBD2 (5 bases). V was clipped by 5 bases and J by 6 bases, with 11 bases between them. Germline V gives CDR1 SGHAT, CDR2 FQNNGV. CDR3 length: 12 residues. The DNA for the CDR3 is TGTGCCAGCAGCCGCCAGGCGGGCGAGCAGTACTTC. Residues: CASSRQAGEQYF.

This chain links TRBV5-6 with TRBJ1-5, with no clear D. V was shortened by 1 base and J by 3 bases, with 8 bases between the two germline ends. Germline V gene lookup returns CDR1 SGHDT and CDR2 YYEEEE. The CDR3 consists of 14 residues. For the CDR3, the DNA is TGTGCCAGCAGCTTGTCAGGTGACAATCAGCCCCAGCATTTT. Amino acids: CASSLSGDNQPQHF.

CDR3 bases: TGTGCCAGCAGCCCCAGTGGACAGGGCGCCAAAAACATTCAGTACTTC. It translates to CASSPSGQGAKNIQYF. This chain joins TRBV6-2 or TRBV6-3 and TRBJ2-4, with 8 bases aligning to TRBD1. The ends lost 6 bases at V and 1 base at J; junction bases unmatched: 8. Germline-derived CDR1 and CDR2 are MNHEY and SVGEGT. The CDR3 loop spans 16 amino acids.

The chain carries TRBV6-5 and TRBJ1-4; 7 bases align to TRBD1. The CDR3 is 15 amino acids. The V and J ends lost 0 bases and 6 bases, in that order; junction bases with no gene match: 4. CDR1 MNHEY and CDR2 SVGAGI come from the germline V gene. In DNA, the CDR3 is TGTGCCAGCAGTTACTCCGACAGGGCTGATGAAAAACTGTTTTTT. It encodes CASSYSDRADEKLFF.

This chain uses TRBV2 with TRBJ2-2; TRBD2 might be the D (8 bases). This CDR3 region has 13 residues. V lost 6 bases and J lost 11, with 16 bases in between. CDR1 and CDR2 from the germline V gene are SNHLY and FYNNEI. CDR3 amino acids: CASRTGGGNELFF. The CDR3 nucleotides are TGTGCCAGCAGGACGGGAGGGGGCAATGAGCTGTTTTTT.

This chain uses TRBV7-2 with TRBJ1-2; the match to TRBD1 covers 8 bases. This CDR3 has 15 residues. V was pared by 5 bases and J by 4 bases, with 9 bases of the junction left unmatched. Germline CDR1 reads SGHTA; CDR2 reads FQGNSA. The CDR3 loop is CASSQDRGQVYGYTF. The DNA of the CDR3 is TGTGCCAGCAGCCAAGACAGGGGCCAGGTCTATGGCTACACCTTC.

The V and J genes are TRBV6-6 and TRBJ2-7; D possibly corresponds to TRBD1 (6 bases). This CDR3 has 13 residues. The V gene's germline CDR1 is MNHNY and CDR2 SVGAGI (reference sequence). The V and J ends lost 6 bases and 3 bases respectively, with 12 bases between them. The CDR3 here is CASRNGDNYEQYF. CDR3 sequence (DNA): TGTGCCAGCAGAAACGGGGACAACTACGAGCAGTACTTC.

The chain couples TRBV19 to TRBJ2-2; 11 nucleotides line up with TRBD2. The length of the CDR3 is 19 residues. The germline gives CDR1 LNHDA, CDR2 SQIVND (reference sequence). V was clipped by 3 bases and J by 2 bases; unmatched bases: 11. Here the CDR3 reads CASSMPPSGLAGNTGELFF. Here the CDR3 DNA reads TGTGCCAGTAGTATGCCCCCCTCAGGACTAGCGGGTAACACCGGGGAGCTGTTTTTT.

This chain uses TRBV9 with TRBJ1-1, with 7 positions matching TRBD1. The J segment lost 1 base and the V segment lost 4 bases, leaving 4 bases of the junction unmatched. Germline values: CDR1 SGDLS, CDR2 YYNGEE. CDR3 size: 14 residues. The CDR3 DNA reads TGTGCCAGCAGCTGGGGGACAGCGAACACTGAAGCTTTCTTT. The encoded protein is CASSWGTANTEAFF.